This TCR beta chain appears in the sequencing data of a study of T cell changes during pregnancy in multiple sclerosis. Only in-frame clones appear in the TCRdb table, and some are missing; sequencing was by immunoSEQ multiplex PCR. The table shows some 64,000 clones, with about nine tenths occurring only once. Trimming took off 6 bases at V and 4 bases at J, with 15 bases between the two ends. The CDR3 consists of 14 residues. Germline V gene data show CDR1 as SNHLY and CDR2 as FYNNEI. Sequencing used peripheral blood, obtained in the second trimester of pregnancy. The chain joins TRBV2 to TRBJ1-2; TRBD1 is a possible D gene (6 bases). The TCR was taken from a female donor in good health, enrolled as a control in a pregnancy study. The CDR3 loop is CASRDTGFGYGYTF. The CDR3 DNA is TGTGCCAGCAGAGATACAGGGTTCGGCTATGGCTACACCTTC.